This is a list of T cell receptor beta chains from one sample in a study of identical twins. Using its own MiXCR run on the 5' RACE reads, TCRdb lists one record per CDR3 protein. Of hundreds of thousands of distinct CDR3 sequences in the sample, 15% to 20% were seen once. This same sample was also taken into another study, of T cells expressing NK-cell markers.

Source material: PBMCs. The receptors were gathered from a woman younger than 30 in good health. Both conserved end residues are part of each CDR3. Each record gives: J gene, D gene, clone size, V gene, CDR3 protein, CDR3 DNA. A D gene is named only where the DNA matches it firmly. Size is stated for part of the rows, as once, few or many counts, or as a class when the clone is expanded.

TRBJ1-6 | TRBD1 | NA | TRBV20-1 | CSARDVGQGASPLHF | TGCAGTGCTAGAGATGTAGGACAGGGGGCTTCACCCCTCCACTTT
TRBJ1-1 | TRBD1 | NA | TRBV12-3/TRBV12-4 | CASSHRDRGLEAFF | TGTGCCAGCAGTCACCGGGACAGGGGGCTAGAAGCTTTCTTT
TRBJ2-2 | TRBD1 | NA | TRBV10-3 | CAISGGQGVLTGELFF | TGTGCCATCAGTGGAGGACAGGGGGTATTGACCGGGGAGCTGTTTTTT
TRBJ2-3 | TRBD2 | few | TRBV7-9 | CASSPGGASTDTQYF | TGTGCCAGCAGCCCCGGGGGGGCTAGCACAGATACGCAGTATTTT
TRBJ2-2 | NA | once | TRBV7-3 | CASSPQGAGVTGELFF | TGTGCCAGCAGTCCCCAGGGGGCGGGGGTCACCGGGGAGCTGTTTTTT
TRBJ2-3 | NA | few | TRBV9 | CASSARITDTQYF | TGTGCCAGCAGCGCCCGTATTACAGATACGCAGTATTTT
TRBJ1-1 | NA | many | TRBV4-2 | CASSQPPGAREAFF | TGTGCCAGCAGCCAACCGCCAGGTGCGAGGGAAGCTTTCTTT
TRBJ2-7 | TRBD1 | few | TRBV20-1 | CSAARTGQGSSYEQYF | TGCAGTGCTGCGCGAACTGGACAGGGGAGCTCCTACGAGCAGTACTTC
TRBJ2-2 | NA | few | TRBV29-1 | CSVGRPTNTGELFF | TGCAGCGTTGGGAGGCCCACGAACACCGGGGAGCTGTTTTTT
TRBJ2-7 | NA | NA | TRBV7-2 | CASSLAYGSGLRKYEQYF | TGTGCCAGCAGCTTAGCATATGGTAGCGGACTTCGAAAATACGAGCAGTACTTC
TRBJ2-1 | NA | few | TRBV12-5 | CASGLAYEQFF | TGTGCTAGTGGTTTGGCCTATGAGCAGTTCTTC
TRBJ2-1 | TRBD2 | few | TRBV5-1 | CASSLHVGTTLDEQFF | TGCGCCAGCAGCTTGCACGTAGGGACTACCCTCGATGAGCAGTTCTTC
TRBJ2-1 | TRBD1 | NA | TRBV11-2 | CASSLYDPGQAGNEQFF | TGTGCCAGCAGCTTATACGATCCGGGACAGGCGGGGAATGAGCAGTTCTTC
TRBJ2-7 | NA | NA | TRBV6-1 | CASRETLYDSYEQYF | TGTGCCAGCAGGGAGACACTCTACGACTCCTACGAGCAGTACTTC
TRBJ2-1 | TRBD2 | NA | TRBV20-1 | CSAASGGGNEQFF | TGCAGTGCTGCTAGCGGGGGGGGGAATGAGCAGTTCTTC
TRBJ1-1 | TRBD1 | many | TRBV12-3/TRBV12-4 | CASSWGTAVSEAFF | TGTGCCAGCAGTTGGGGGACAGCAGTCTCTGAAGCTTTCTTT
TRBJ2-7 | NA | NA | TRBV20-1 | CSASIEAGTSYEQYF | TGCAGTGCTAGCATTGAGGCAGGAACCTCCTACGAGCAGTACTTC
TRBJ2-7 | TRBD1 | NA | TRBV12-3/TRBV12-4 | CASSKGAAAYEQYF | TGTGCCAGCAGTAAGGGGGCGGCTGCCTACGAGCAGTACTTC
TRBJ2-5 | NA | few | TRBV27 | CASSLLANQETQYF | TGTGCCAGCAGTTTATTGGCAAACCAAGAGACCCAGTACTTC
TRBJ1-1 | NA | NA | TRBV4-1 | CASSQRHPSTEAFF | TGCGCCAGCAGCCAACGACACCCCTCAACTGAAGCTTTCTTT
TRBJ2-2 | TRBD1 | few | TRBV9 | CASSEDRGVAGELFF | TGTGCCAGCAGCGAGGACAGGGGAGTGGCCGGGGAGCTGTTTTTT
TRBJ2-7 | NA | many | TRBV12-3/TRBV12-4 | CASSFVAAYEQYF | TGTGCCAGCAGTTTCGTGGCCGCCTACGAGCAGTACTTC
TRBJ1-4 | NA | few | TRBV7-2 | CASARQGGEKLFF | TGTGCCAGCGCTCGGCAGGGTGGCGAAAAACTGTTTTTT
TRBJ1-1 | NA | few | TRBV2 | CASPRGVATEAFF | TGTGCCAGCCCTAGAGGAGTCGCCACTGAAGCTTTCTTT
TRBJ1-3 | NA | few | TRBV6-1 | CASRELVRSGNTIYF | TGTGCCAGCCGGGAGCTGGTCCGCTCTGGAAACACCATATATTTT
TRBJ2-5 | TRBD1 | few | TRBV5-1 | CASSHPGQGGDETQYF | TGCGCCAGCAGCCACCCTGGACAGGGAGGAGACGAGACCCAGTACTTC
TRBJ2-2 | TRBD2 | NA | TRBV5-5 | CASSYRTSGLNTGELFF | TGTGCCAGCAGCTATAGGACTAGCGGGTTGAACACCGGGGAGCTGTTTTTT
TRBJ2-7 | NA | few | TRBV5-1 | CASSLVGGAVGEQYF | TGCGCCAGCAGCTTGGTGGGGGGGGCCGTGGGGGAGCAGTACTTC
TRBJ2-5 | TRBD2 | NA | TRBV20-1 | CSARRTSGRSEETQYF | TGCAGTGCTAGGCGGACTAGCGGGAGAAGTGAAGAGACCCAGTACTTC
TRBJ2-3 | TRBD1 | NA | TRBV20-1 | CSANRQGAVGADTQYF | TGCAGTGCCAACAGACAGGGGGCGGTGGGTGCAGATACGCAGTATTTT
TRBJ2-5 | TRBD2 | many | TRBV20-1 | CSARVTSGGETQYF | TGCAGTGCTAGAGTGACTAGCGGGGGTGAGACCCAGTACTTC
TRBJ2-1 | NA | NA | TRBV7-2 | CASRIGGHNEQFF | TGTGCCAGCAGGATCGGGGGGCACAATGAGCAGTTCTTC
TRBJ2-5 | NA | NA | TRBV7-9 | CATEDGERGTQYF | TGTGCCACTGAGGATGGGGAGCGTGGGACCCAGTACTTC
TRBJ2-2 | NA | few | TRBV3-1 | CASSQAGRTGELFF | TGTGCCAGCAGCCAAGCGGGGCGGACCGGGGAGCTGTTTTTT
TRBJ2-3 | TRBD2 | few | TRBV7-8 | CASSSVAGGNADTQYF | TGTGCCAGCAGCTCAGTAGCGGGAGGGAATGCAGATACGCAGTATTTT
TRBJ2-3 | NA | NA | TRBV12-3/TRBV12-4 | CASSLRGHITDTQYF | TGTGCCAGCAGTTTACGGGGACATATAACAGATACGCAGTATTTT
TRBJ2-3 | NA | NA | TRBV5-1 | CASSLPLSTDTQYF | TGCGCCAGCAGCTTACCACTGAGCACAGATACGCAGTATTTT
TRBJ2-3 | TRBD2 | NA | TRBV5-1 | CASSLLAGGPRDTQYF | TGCGCCAGCAGCTTACTAGCGGGGGGCCCACGGGATACGCAGTATTTT
TRBJ2-3 | NA | few | TRBV10-3 | CAISENGATDTQYF | TGTGCCATCAGTGAGAATGGAGCGACAGATACGCAGTATTTT
TRBJ2-7 | NA | many | TRBV7-2 | CASSLEAEYEQYF | TGTGCCAGCAGCTTAGAGGCGGAATACGAGCAGTACTTC
TRBJ1-6 | TRBD1 | NA | TRBV25-1 | CASSLGTENSPLHF | TGTGCCAGCAGTTTAGGGACAGAGAATTCACCCCTCCACTTT
TRBJ2-3 | NA | NA | TRBV5-5 | CASSLWGAPDTQYF | TGTGCCAGCAGCTTGTGGGGGGCCCCAGATACGCAGTATTTT
TRBJ2-1 | NA | NA | TRBV29-1 | CSVILGINEQFF | TGCAGCGTTATTTTAGGGATTAATGAGCAGTTCTTC
TRBJ1-5 | NA | few | TRBV5-1 | CASRRGGAEDNQPQHF | TGCGCCAGCAGGCGCGGGGGGGCTGAGGACAATCAGCCCCAGCATTTT
TRBJ2-1 | TRBD2 | many | TRBV5-8 | CASTSYLAGYNEQFF | TGTGCCAGCACCTCTTATTTAGCGGGCTACAATGAGCAGTTCTTC
TRBJ2-3 | NA | few | TRBV29-1 | CSVGPDIDTQYF | TGCAGCGTTGGTCCGGACATAGATACGCAGTATTTT
TRBJ2-3 | NA | NA | TRBV7-2 | CASSLVGLGTDTQYF | TGTGCCAGCAGCTTGGTAGGACTTGGCACAGATACGCAGTATTTT
TRBJ2-3 | NA | few | TRBV12-3/TRBV12-4 | CASSLEAGGDTQYF | TGTGCCAGCAGTTTAGAGGCGGGCGGCGATACGCAGTATTTT
TRBJ2-7 | TRBD1 | NA | TRBV29-1 | CSVGESGTALVWQYF | TGCAGCGTTGGAGAATCCGGGACAGCCCTAGTTTGGCAGTACTTC
TRBJ1-1 | NA | once | TRBV20-1 | CSAGLTGTEAFF | TGCAGTGCCGGATTAACGGGCACTGAAGCTTTCTTT
TRBJ1-2 | NA | few | TRBV29-1 | CSVEATGPGPYGYTF | TGCAGCGTTGAAGCCACAGGGCCGGGGCCTTATGGCTACACCTTC
TRBJ1-1 | NA | NA | TRBV29-1 | CSVLGGEGDTEAFF | TGCAGCGTCTTGGGGGGGGAAGGGGACACTGAAGCTTTCTTT
TRBJ2-7 | NA | NA | TRBV27 | CASSPYRGVGEQYF | TGTGCCAGCAGTCCGTATCGCGGGGTAGGCGAGCAGTACTTC
TRBJ2-7 | TRBD1 | NA | TRBV10-2 | CASSEYRGDYEQYF | TGCGCCAGCAGTGAGTACAGGGGGGACTACGAGCAGTACTTC
TRBJ2-1 | TRBD2 | NA | TRBV9 | CASSSRLAGDHNEQFF | TGTGCCAGCAGCTCAAGGCTAGCGGGGGATCACAATGAGCAGTTCTTC
TRBJ2-3 | NA | few | TRBV10-1 | CASTDRDRPTDTQYF | TGCGCCAGCACCGACCGGGATCGGCCCACAGATACGCAGTATTTT
TRBJ2-5 | TRBD1 | NA | TRBV9 | CASSVDRAQETQYF | TGTGCCAGCAGCGTCGACAGGGCACAAGAGACCCAGTACTTC
TRBJ2-7 | NA | NA | TRBV12-3/TRBV12-4 | CASSSGPHFSYEQYF | TGTGCCAGCAGTTCCGGGCCGCACTTCTCCTACGAGCAGTACTTC
TRBJ2-1 | TRBD2 | NA | TRBV10-2 | CASSGGLAGYEQFF | TGCGCCAGCAGCGGAGGGCTAGCGGGATATGAGCAGTTCTTC
TRBJ2-7 | TRBD2 | few | TRBV20-1 | CSARGLAQGEQYF | TGCAGTGCTAGAGGACTAGCTCAGGGCGAGCAGTACTTC